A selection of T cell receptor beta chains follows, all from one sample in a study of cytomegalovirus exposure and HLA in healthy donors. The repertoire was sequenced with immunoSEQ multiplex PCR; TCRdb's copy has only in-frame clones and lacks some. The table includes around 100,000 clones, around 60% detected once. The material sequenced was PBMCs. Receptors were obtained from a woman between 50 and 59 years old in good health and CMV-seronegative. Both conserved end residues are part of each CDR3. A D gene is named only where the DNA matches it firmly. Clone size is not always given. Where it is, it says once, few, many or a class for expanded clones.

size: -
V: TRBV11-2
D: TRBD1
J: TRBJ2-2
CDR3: CASSLGQGNTGELFF
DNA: TGTGCCAGCAGCTTGGGACAGGGGAACACCGGGGAGCTGTTTTTT

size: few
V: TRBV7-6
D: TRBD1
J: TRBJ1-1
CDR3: CASSRRTGGEAFF
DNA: TGTGCCAGCAGCCGCAGGACAGGGGGAGAAGCTTTCTTT

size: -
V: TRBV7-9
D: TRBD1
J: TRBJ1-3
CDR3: CASSLVTGEKTGNTIYF
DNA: TGTGCCAGCAGCTTAGTCACAGGGGAAAAGACTGGAAACACCATATATTTT

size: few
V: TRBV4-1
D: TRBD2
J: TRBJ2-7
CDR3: CASSQGLAGVYEQYF
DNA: TGCGCCAGCAGCCAAGGACTAGCGGGAGTCTACGAGCAGTACTTC

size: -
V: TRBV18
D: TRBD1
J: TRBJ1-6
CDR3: CASLQGQGGGSPLHF
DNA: TGTGCCAGTCTTCAAGGACAGGGTGGTGGTTCACCCCTCCACTTT

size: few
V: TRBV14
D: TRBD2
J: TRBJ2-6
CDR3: CASSQGLAVFGANVLTF
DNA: TGTGCCAGCAGCCAAGGACTAGCGGTGTTTGGGGCCAACGTCCTGACTTTC

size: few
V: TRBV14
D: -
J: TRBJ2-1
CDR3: CASSQFGFADEQFF
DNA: TGTGCCAGCAGCCAATTTGGGTTCGCGGATGAGCAGTTCTTC

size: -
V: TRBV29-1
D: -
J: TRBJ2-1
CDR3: CSVDGQGTNEQFF
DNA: TGCAGCGTTGATGGGCAGGGTACTAATGAGCAGTTCTTC

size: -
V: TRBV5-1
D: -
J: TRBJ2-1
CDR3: CASSTRTGGYNEQFF
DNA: TGCGCCAGCAGCACCCGGACTGGTGGTTACAATGAGCAGTTCTTC

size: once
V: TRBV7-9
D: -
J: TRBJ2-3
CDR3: CSSSSITDTQYF
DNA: TGTTCCAGCAGCTCCATCACAGATACGCAGTATTTT

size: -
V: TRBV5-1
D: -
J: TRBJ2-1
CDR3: CASSLATGIYGSEQFF
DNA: TGCGCCAGCAGCTTGGCAACAGGGATTTATGGTTCTGAGCAGTTCTTC

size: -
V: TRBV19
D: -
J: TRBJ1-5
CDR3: CASSTTAGSNQPQHF
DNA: TGTGCCAGTAGTACGACAGCGGGAAGCAATCAGCCCCAGCATTTT

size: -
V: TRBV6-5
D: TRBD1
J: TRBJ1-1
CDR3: CASRTRQGINTEAFF
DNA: TGTGCCAGCAGGACCCGACAGGGGATAAACACTGAAGCTTTCTTT

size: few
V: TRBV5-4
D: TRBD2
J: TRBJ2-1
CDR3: CASSPAGTSGGGEQFF
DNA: TGTGCCAGCAGCCCGGCCGGGACTAGCGGGGGAGGAGAGCAGTTCTTC

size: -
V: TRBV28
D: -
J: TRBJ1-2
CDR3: CASSWSGYGYTF
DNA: TGTGCCAGCAGTTGGTCCGGCTATGGCTACACCTTC

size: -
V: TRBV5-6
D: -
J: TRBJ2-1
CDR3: CASSRLVREQFF
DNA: TGTGCCAGCAGCAGACTCGTACGAGAGCAGTTCTTC

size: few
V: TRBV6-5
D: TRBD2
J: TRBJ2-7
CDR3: CASSVTSGGAYEQYF
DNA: TGTGCCAGCAGTGTAACTAGCGGGGGGGCATACGAGCAGTACTTC

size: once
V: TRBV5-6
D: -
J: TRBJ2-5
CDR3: CASSETWRVQAQETQYF
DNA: TGTGCCAGCAGCGAAACTTGGAGGGTCCAAGCCCAAGAGACCCAGTACTTC

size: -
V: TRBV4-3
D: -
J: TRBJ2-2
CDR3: CASSQDLGNTGELFF
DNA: TGCGCCAGCAGCCAAGATCTAGGGAACACCGGGGAGCTGTTTTTT

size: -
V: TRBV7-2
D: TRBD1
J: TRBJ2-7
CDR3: CASSLSVTGGYEQYF
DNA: TGTGCCAGCAGCTTAAGTGTGACAGGGGGCTACGAGCAGTACTTC

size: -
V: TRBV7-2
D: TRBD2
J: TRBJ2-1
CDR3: CASSALADNEQFF
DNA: TGTGCCAGCAGCGCTCTAGCGGACAATGAGCAGTTCTTC

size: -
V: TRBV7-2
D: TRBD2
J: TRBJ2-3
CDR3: CASSPRLAGADTQYF
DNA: TGTGCCAGCAGCCCGAGACTAGCGGGAGCAGATACGCAGTATTTT

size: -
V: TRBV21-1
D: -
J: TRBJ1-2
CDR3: CASSKDEFTGTSGGYTF
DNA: TGTGCCAGCAGCAAAGATGAGTTTACCGGGACATCGGGTGGCTACACCTTC

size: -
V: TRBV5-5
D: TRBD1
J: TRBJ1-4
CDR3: CASSRTGTGSEKLFF
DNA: TGTGCCAGCAGCCGTACCGGGACAGGCTCCGAAAAACTGTTTTTT

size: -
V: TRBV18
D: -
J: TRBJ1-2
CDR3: CASSSTGGYTF
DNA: TGTGCCAGCTCGTCGACAGGCGGCTACACCTTC

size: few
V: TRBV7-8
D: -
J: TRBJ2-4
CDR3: CASSPGAKNIQYF
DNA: TGTGCCAGCAGCCCAGGGGCCAAAAACATTCAGTACTTC

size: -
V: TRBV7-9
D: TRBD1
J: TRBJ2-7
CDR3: CASTNLRDSNYEQYF
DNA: TGTGCCAGCACCAATCTTAGGGACAGTAACTACGAGCAGTACTTC

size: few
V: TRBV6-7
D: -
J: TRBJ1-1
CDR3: CASSYSRRATEAFF
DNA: TGTGCCAGCAGTTACTCGAGGCGGGCTACTGAAGCTTTCTTT

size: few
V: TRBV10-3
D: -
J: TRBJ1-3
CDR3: CAISLESLSGNTIYF
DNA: TGTGCCATCAGTCTGGAGAGTCTCTCTGGAAACACCATATATTTT

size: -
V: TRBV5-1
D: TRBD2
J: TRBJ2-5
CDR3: CASSPQRGRQETQYF
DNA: TGCGCCAGCAGCCCTCAGCGGGGACGTCAAGAGACCCAGTACTTC

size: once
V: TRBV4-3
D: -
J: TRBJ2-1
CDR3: CASSQEGPDSSSYNEQFF
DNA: TGCGCCAGCAGCCAAGAAGGCCCCGACAGCTCCTCCTACAATGAGCAGTTCTTC

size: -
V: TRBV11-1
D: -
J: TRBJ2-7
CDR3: CASSLEPSTNSEQYF
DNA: TGTGCCAGCAGCTTAGAGCCCTCGACTAATTCCGAGCAGTACTTC

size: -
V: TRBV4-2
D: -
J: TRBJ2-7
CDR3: CASSQTRLASPHEQYF
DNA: TGTGCCAGCAGCCAAACCCGTCTAGCTTCACCCCACGAGCAGTACTTC

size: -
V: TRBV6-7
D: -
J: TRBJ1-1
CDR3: CAAIGYRLCVVRGAFF
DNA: TGTGCCGCCATTGGGTACAGGCTCTGTGTGGTAAGGGGAGCTTTCTTT

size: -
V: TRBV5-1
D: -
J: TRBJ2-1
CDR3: CASSPQISYNEQFF
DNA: TGCGCCAGCTCTCCCCAGATCTCCTACAATGAGCAGTTCTTC

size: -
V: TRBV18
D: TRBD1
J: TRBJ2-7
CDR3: CASSPKTGQVTYEQYF
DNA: TGTGCCAGCTCACCAAAGACGGGACAGGTGACCTACGAGCAGTACTTC

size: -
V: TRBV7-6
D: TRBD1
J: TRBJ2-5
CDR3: CASSPGQARGRQETQYF
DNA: TGTGCCAGCAGCCCCGGACAGGCGAGGGGTAGGCAAGAGACCCAGTACTTC

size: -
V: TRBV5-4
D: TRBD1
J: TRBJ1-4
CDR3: CASSPDGTGIEKLFF
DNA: TGTGCCAGCAGCCCGGACGGGACAGGGATTGAAAAACTGTTTTTT

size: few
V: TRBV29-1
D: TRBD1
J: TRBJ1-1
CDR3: CSVRQGEEAFF
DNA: TGCAGCGTTCGTCAGGGGGAAGAAGCTTTCTTT

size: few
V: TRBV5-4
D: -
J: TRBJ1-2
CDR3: CASSPGQPNYGYTF
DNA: TGTGCCAGCAGCCCTGGACAGCCTAACTATGGCTACACCTTC

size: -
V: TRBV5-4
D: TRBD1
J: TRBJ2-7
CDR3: CASSLDLLGQVYF
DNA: TGTGCCAGCAGCTTGGATCTTTTGGGACAGGTTTACTTC

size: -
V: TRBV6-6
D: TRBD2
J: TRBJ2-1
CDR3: CASSYQRGGMDEQFF
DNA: TGTGCCAGCAGTTACCAGCGGGGGGGCATGGATGAGCAGTTCTTC

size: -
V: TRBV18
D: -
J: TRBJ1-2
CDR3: CASSPQGDGYTF
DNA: TGTGCCAGCTCACCACAGGGGGACGGCTACACCTTC

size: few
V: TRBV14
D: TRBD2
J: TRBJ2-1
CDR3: CASSQVGVAGVLEQFF
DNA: TGTGCCAGCAGCCAAGTCGGGGTAGCGGGAGTTTTAGAGCAGTTCTTC

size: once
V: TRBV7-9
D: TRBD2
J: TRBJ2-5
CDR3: CASSLGTSGNEIQETQYF
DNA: TGTGCCAGCAGCTTAGGGACTAGCGGGAACGAAATACAAGAGACCCAGTACTTC

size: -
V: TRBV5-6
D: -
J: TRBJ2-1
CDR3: CASSLKGSAYNEQFF
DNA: TGTGCCAGCAGCTTAAAAGGAAGCGCCTACAATGAGCAGTTCTTC

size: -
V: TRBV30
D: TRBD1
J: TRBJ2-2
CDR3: CAGRQGAREELFF
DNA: TGTGCCGGACGACAGGGGGCGAGGGAGGAGCTGTTTTTT

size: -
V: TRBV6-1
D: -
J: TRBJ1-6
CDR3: CASSEQGPGDSPLHF
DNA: TGTGCCAGCAGTGAACAGGGCCCCGGAGATTCACCCCTCCACTTT

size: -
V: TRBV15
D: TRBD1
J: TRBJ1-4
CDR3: CATSRGGTGYEKLFF
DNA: TGTGCCACCAGCAGAGGAGGGACAGGATATGAAAAACTGTTTTTT

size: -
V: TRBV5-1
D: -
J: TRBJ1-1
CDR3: CASSFGGSQNTEAFF
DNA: TGCGCCAGCAGCTTTGGAGGGTCCCAAAACACTGAAGCTTTCTTT

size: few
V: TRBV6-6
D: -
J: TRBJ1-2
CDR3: CASSPGQRDGYTF
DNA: TGTGCCAGCAGCCCCGGTCAGAGGGATGGCTACACCTTC

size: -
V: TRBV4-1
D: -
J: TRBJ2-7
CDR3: CASSQETVYEQYF
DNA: TGCGCCAGCAGCCAGGAGACAGTCTACGAGCAGTACTTC

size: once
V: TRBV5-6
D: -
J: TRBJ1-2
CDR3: CASRIRDGGVYGYTF
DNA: TGTGCCAGCAGGATCCGGGACGGAGGGGTCTATGGCTACACCTTC